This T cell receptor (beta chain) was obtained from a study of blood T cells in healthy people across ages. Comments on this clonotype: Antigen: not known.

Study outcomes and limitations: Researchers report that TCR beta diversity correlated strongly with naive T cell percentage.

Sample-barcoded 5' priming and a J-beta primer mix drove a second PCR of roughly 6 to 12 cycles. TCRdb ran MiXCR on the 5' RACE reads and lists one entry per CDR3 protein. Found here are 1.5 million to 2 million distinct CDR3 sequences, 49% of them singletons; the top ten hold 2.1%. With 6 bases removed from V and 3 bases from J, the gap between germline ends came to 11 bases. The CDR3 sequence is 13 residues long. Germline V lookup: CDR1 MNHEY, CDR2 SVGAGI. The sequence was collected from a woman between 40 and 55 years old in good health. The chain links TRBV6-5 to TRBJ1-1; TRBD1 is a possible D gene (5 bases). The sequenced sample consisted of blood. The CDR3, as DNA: TGTGCCAGCAGAAGCGGGGGGTACACTGAAGCTTTCTTT. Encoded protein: CASRSGGYTEAFF.